The 10 T cell receptor beta chains in this list originate from one sample, sequenced in a study of T cells in Graves' hyperthyroidism and ophthalmopathy. The source material, RNA transcripts, was used to amplify TCR beta CDR3 regions. The TCR CDR3 was amplified in a first-round RT-PCR using the HTBI primer set. TCRdb re-called the multiplex PCR reads with MiXCR, one entry per CDR3 protein. The table shows hundreds of thousands of distinct CDR3 sequences, with around 46% occurring only once. Sample: peripheral blood or thyroid tissue (not recorded which). These receptors were obtained from a woman in her late teens or twenties with Graves' hyperthyroidism.

This clonotype has only a few counts. The chain couples TRBV12-3 or TRBV12-4 to TRBJ1-4; D gene ambiguous. The CDR3 sequence is 14 residues long. Trimming cost V 7 bases and J 4 bases, with 13 bases left between them. CDR3 amino acids: CASTDREDNEKLFF. The CDR3 region has the DNA TGTGCCAGCACCGATCGGGAAGATAATGAAAAACTGTTTTTT.

The sample holds many counts of this clonotype. The chain employs TRBV7-2 and TRBJ1-6; D is ambiguous. Germline V CDR1 and CDR2: SGHTA, FQGNSA. V lost 7 bases to trimming and J lost 5 bases, with 9 bases between them. The CDR3 has 13 amino acids. The CDR3 spells CASTQLDNSPLHF. The CDR3 bases are TGTGCCAGCACCCAACTCGATAATTCACCCCTCCACTTT. Drawing the rest from reference TRBV7-2 and TRBJ1-6, the complete variable domain is GAGVSQSPSNKVTEKGKDVELRCDPISGHTALYWYRQSLGQGLEFLIYFQGNSAPDKSGLPSDRFSAERTGGSVSTLTIQRTQQEDSAVYLCASTQLDNSPLHFGNGTRLTVT.

CDR3 DNA: TGTGCCAGCAGACCCGGACAGGCTGGGGCCAACGTCCTGACTTTC. Its translation: CASRPGQAGANVLTF. The gene calls are TRBV2 and TRBJ2-6, with TRBD1 identical over 7 bases. The V gene's germline CDR1 is SNHLY and CDR2 FYNNEI. V gave up 6 bases and J gave up 2 bases; unmatched junction bases: 4. The CDR3 extends over 15 amino acids.

This clonotype was recorded only once. An end of the junction does not agree with germline; a read error may underlie this. The rearrangement links TRBV12-3 or TRBV12-4 to TRBJ1-4, with D unresolved. The CDR3 is made up of 14 amino acids. This chain's CDR3 is CAGRKQGSNEKLFF. The CDR3 bases are TGTGCCGGCAGGAAGCAAGGGAGCAATGAAAAACTGTTTTTT.

The chain is built from TRBV2 and TRBJ1-1; D not resolved. CDR1 is SNHLY, CDR2 FYNNEI, per germline. Between the trimmed V and J ends, which lost 5 bases and 5 bases, there was a span of 12 bases. This CDR3 comprises 13 residues. This CDR3 reads CASSYSRVTEAFF. CDR3 in DNA: TGTGCCAGCAGTTACTCGAGGGTTACTGAAGCTTTCTTT.

The chain carries TRBV9 and TRBJ1-1; 8 bases match TRBD1. Germline assignment: CDR1 SGDLS and CDR2 YYNGEE. The V segment lost 5 bases and the J segment 1 base; nucleotides outside the gene matches: 13. The CDR3 sequence is 17 residues long. As DNA, the CDR3 is TGTGCCAGCAGTCTAACGAGCGGGACAGGAAAGAACACTGAAGCTTTCTTT. Translation gives CASSLTSGTGKNTEAFF.

This chain links TRBV25-1 with TRBJ2-7, with a possible D match to TRBD1 (6 bases). V was trimmed by 6 bases and J by 4 bases, leaving 22 bases between them. Germline V gene sequence: CDR1 MGHDK, CDR2 SYGVNS. The CDR3 spans 16 residues. The CDR3 spells CASSVEVRGDPYEQYF. The DNA of the CDR3 is TGTGCCAGCAGCGTTGAAGTCAGGGGAGATCCATACGAGCAGTACTTC.

The chain recombines TRBV5-1 with TRBJ1-2; a weak D match, TRBD1 (5 bases). This CDR3 is built from 11 residues. The V gene's germline CDR1 is SGHRS and CDR2 YFSETQ. Trimming removed 4 bases from V and 10 bases from J, with 11 bases in between. The CDR3 nucleotides are TGCGCCAGCAGCCGGGGGGGAGACTACACCTTC. It codes for CASSRGGDYTF.

This clonotype is a singleton in its sample. This could be a read error, since a much larger clone is one nucleotide away. The gene calls are TRBV2 and TRBJ1-2, with 9 bases fitting TRBD1. This CDR3 spans 14 amino acids. Per germline, CDR1 SNHLY and CDR2 FYNNEI. Written as DNA, the CDR3 is TGTGGCAGCAGGGAGACAGGGGGAAAATATGGCTACACCTTC. Translated: CGSRETGGKYGYTF.

This clonotype was picked up one time. The V call is TRBV11-2, the J call TRBJ2-7; TRBD1 matches 9 bases. The CDR3 contains 15 residues. V was pared by 5 bases and J by 4 bases, with 9 bases of the junction left unmatched. In germline, CDR1 is SGHAT, CDR2 FQNNGV. In nucleotides, the CDR3 is TGTGCCAGCAGCCAATTGACAGGGGGTCTGTACGAGCAGTACTTC. Its translation is CASSQLTGGLYEQYF.